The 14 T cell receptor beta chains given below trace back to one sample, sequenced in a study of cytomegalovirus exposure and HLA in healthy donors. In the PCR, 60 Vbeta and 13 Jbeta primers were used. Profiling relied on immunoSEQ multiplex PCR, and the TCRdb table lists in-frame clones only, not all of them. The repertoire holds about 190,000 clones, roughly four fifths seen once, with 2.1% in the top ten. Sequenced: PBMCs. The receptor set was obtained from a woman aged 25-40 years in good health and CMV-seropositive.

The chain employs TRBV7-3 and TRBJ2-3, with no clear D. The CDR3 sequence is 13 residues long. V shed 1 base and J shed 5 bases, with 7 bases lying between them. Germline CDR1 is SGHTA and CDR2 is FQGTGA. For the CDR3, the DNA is TGTGCCAGCAGCTTAAATCGTTTAGATACGCAGTATTTT. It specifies CASSLNRLDTQYF.

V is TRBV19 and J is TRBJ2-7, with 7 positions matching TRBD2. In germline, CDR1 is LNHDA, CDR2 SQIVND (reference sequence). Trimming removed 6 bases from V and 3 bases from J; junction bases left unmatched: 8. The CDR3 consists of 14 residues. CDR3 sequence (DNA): TGTGCCAGTAGGGAGCGGGGAGCTAGCTACGAGCAGTACTTC. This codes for CASRERGASYEQYF.

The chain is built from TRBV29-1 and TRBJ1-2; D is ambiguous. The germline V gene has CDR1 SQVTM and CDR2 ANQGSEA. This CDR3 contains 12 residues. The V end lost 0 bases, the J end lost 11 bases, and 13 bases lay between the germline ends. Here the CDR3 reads CSVEEGWRGYTF. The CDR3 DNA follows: TGCAGCGTTGAAGAGGGGTGGCGGGGTTACACCTTC.

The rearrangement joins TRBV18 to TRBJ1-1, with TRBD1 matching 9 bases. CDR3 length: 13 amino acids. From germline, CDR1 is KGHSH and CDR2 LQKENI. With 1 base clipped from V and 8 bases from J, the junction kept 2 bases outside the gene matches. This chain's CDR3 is CASSPRDRGEAFF. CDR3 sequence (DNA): TGTGCCAGCTCACCACGCGACAGGGGGGAAGCTTTCTTT.

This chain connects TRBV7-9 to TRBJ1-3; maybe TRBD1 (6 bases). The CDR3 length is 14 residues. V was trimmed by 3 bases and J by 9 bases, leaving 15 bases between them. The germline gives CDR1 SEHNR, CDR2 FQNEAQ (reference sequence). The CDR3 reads CASSFYRDDGTIYF. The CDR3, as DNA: TGTGCCAGCAGCTTCTACAGGGATGACGGCACCATATATTTT.

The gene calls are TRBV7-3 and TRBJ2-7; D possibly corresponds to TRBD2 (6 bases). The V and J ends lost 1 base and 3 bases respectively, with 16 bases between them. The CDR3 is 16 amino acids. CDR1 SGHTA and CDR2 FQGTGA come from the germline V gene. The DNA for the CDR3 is TGTGCCAGCAGCTTAAATTCAGCGGGCGCGATCTACGAGCAGTACTTC. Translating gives CASSLNSAGAIYEQYF.

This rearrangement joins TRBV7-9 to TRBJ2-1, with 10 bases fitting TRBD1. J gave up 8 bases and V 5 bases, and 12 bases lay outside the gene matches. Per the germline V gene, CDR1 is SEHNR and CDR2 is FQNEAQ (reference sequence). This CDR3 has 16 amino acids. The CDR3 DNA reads TGTGCCAGCAGCCTCCCCCGGGACAGGGGTAGGGATGAGCAGTTCTTC. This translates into CASSLPRDRGRDEQFF.

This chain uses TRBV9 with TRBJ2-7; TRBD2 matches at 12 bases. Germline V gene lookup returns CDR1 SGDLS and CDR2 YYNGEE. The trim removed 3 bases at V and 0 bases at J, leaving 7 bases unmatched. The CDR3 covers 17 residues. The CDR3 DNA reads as TGTGCCAGCAGCGCCGCCGGACTAGCGGGGTACTCCTACGAGCAGTACTTC. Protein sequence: CASSAAGLAGYSYEQYF.

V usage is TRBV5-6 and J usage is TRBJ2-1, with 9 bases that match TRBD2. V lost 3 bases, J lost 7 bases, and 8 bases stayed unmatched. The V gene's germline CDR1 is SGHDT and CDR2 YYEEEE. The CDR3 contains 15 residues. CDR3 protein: CASSSRGGAYNEQFF. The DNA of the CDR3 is TGTGCCAGCAGCTCCCGCGGGGGGGCGTATAATGAGCAGTTCTTC.

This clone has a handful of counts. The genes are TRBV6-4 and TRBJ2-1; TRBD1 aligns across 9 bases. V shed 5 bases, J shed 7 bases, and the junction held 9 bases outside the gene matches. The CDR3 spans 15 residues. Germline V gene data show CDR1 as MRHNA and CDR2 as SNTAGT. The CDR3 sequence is CASSITGGAGNEQFF. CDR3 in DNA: TGTGCCAGCAGTATTACAGGGGGCGCGGGAAATGAGCAGTTCTTC.

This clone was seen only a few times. Written as DNA, the CDR3 is TGTGCCATACGGACAGGACTGAACACTGAAGCTTTCTTT. Its translation: CAIRTGLNTEAFF. This rearrangement joins TRBV10-3 to TRBJ1-1, with 7 bases fitting TRBD1. The length of the CDR3 is 13 residues. Looked up from germline, CDR1 is ENHRY and CDR2 is SYGVKD. V lost 9 bases to trimming and J lost 0 bases; unmatched junction nucleotides: 4.

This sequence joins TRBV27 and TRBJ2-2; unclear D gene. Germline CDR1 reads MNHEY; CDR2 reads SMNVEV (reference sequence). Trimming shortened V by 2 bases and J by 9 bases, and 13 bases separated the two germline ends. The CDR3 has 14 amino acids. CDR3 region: CASSLRWSFRELFF. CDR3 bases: TGTGCCAGCAGTTTACGTTGGAGCTTCCGGGAGCTGTTTTTT.

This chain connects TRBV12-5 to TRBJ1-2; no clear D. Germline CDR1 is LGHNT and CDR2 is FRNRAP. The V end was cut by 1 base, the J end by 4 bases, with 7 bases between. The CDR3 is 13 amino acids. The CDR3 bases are TGTGCTAGTGGTTTGGAACTAGGCTATGGCTACACCTTC. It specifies CASGLELGYGYTF.

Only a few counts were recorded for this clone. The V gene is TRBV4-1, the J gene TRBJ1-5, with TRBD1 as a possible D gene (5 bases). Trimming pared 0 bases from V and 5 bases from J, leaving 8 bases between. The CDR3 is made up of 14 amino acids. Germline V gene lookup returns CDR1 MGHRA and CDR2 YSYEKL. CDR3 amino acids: CASSQEQGYQPQHF. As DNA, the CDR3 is TGCGCCAGCAGCCAAGAGCAGGGATATCAGCCCCAGCATTTT.